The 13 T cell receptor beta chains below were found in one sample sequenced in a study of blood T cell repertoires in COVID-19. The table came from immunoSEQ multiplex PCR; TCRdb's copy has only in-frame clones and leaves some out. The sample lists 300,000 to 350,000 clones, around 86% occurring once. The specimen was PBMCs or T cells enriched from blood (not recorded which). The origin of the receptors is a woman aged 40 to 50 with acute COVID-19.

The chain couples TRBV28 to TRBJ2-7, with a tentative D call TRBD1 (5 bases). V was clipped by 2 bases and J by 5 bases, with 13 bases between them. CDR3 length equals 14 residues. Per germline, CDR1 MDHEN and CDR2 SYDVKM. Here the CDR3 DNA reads TGTGCCAGCAGTTTACGGGCAGGGTGGAACGAGCAGTACTTC. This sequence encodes CASSLRAGWNEQYF.

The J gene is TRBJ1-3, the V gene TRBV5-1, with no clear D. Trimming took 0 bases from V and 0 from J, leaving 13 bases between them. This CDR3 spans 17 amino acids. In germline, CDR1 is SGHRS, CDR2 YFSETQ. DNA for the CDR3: TGCGCCAGCAGCTTGGAGGGTACGACTAGCTCTGGAAACACCATATATTTT. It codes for CASSLEGTTSSGNTIYF.

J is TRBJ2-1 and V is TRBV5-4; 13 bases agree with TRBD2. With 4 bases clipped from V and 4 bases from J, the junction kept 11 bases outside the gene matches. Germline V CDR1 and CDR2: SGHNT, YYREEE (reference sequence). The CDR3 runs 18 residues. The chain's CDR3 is CASSQGLAGVKGYNEQFF. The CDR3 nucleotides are TGTGCCAGCAGCCAAGGACTAGCGGGGGTAAAGGGGTACAATGAGCAGTTCTTC.

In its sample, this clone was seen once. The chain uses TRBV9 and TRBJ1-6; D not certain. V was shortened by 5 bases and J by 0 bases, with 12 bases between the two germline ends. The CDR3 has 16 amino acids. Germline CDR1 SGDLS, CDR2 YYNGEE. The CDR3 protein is CASSDLSSSYNSPLHF. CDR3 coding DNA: TGTGCCAGCAGTGATTTAAGTAGCTCCTATAATTCACCCCTCCACTTT.

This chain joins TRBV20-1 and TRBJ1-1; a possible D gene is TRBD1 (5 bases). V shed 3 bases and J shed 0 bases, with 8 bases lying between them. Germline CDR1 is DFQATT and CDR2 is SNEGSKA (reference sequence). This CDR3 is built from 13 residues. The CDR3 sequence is CSASNRMNTEAFF. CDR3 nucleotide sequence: TGCAGTGCTAGTAACAGGATGAACACTGAAGCTTTCTTT.

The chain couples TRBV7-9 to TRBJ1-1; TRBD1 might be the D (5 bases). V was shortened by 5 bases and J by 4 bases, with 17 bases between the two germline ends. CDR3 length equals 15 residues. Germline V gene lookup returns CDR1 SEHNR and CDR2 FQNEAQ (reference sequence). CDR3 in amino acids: CASSPSGGVGTEAFF. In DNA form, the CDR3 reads TGTGCCAGCAGCCCTTCGGGAGGGGTCGGCACTGAAGCTTTCTTT.

The CDR3 region is CASSTTTSSRVEQYF. The DNA for the CDR3 is TGTGCCAGCAGCACTACGACTAGTAGTCGGGTCGAGCAGTACTTC. This chain joins TRBV3-1 (or the pseudogene TRBV3-2) and TRBJ2-7, with TRBD2 as a possible D gene (6 bases). The CDR3 has 15 residues. Trimming stripped 5 bases from V and 6 bases from J, with 20 bases between. Germline-derived CDR1 and CDR2 are LGHDT and YNNKEL (reference sequence).

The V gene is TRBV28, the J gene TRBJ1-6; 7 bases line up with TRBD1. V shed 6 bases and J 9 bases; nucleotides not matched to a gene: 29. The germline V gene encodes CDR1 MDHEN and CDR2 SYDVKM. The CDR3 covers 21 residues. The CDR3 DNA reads TGTGCCAGCAGCCCTCCAGACCCGGGACACTGGAAGGGACAGAAGGGTTCACCCCTCCACTTT. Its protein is CASSPPDPGHWKGQKGSPLHF.

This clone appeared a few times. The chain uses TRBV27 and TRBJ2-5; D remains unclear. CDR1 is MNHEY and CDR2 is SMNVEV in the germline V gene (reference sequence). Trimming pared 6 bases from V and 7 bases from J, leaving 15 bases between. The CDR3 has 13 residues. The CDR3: CASSELLSGTQYF. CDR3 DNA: TGTGCCAGCAGCGAGTTACTAAGTGGGACCCAGTACTTC.

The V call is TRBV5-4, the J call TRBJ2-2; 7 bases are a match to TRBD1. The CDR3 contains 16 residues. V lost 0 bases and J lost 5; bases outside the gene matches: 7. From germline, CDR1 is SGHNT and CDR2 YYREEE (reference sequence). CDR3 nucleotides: TGTGCCAGCAGCTTGGCAGGGGGTCGGTATACCGGGGAGCTGTTTTTT. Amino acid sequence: CASSLAGGRYTGELFF.

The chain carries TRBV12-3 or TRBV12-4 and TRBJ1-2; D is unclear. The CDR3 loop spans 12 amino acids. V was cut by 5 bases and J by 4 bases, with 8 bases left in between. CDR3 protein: CASSPDFYGYTF. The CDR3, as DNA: TGTGCCAGCAGTCCGGACTTCTATGGCTACACCTTC.

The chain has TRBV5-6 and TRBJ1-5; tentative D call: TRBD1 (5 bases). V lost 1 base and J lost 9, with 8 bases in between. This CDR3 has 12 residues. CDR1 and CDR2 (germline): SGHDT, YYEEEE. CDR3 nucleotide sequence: TGTGCCAGCAGCTTGAACGGGGGGCCCCAGCATTTT. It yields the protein CASSLNGGPQHF.

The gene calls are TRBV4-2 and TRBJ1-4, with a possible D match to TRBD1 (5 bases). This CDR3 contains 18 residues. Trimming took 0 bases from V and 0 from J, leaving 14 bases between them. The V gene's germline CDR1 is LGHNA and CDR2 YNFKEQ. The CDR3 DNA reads TGTGCCAGCAGCCAAGATGGTAGGGGCAGAGCAACTAATGAAAAACTGTTTTTT. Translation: CASSQDGRGRATNEKLFF.